Each of the 13 T cell receptor beta chains below was sequenced from the same sample in a study of CD8 T cells in Susac syndrome. Random hexamers served to reverse transcribe roughly 0.5 to 1 ug RNA. TCRdb re-derived calls from the immunoSEQ multiplex PCR reads in MiXCR, one entry per CDR3 protein. The profile shows around 170,000 distinct CDR3 sequences, just under 95% of them singletons. Specimen: CD8+ T cells from PBMCs. These receptor sequences come from a human donor with Susac syndrome.

The chain joins TRBV6-1 to TRBJ2-7; D remains unclear. Trimming left V 6 bases short and J 1 base short, with 10 bases between. The CDR3 runs to 13 residues. Germline CDR1 reads MNHNS; CDR2 reads SASEGT. The CDR3 spells CASRLTISYEQYF. CDR3 DNA: TGTGCCAGCAGATTAACCATTTCCTACGAGCAGTACTTC.

The J gene is TRBJ2-1, the V gene TRBV28; D remains unclear. The germline V gene has CDR1 MDHEN and CDR2 SYDVKM. The V and J ends lost 7 bases and 0 bases respectively, with 13 bases between them. The CDR3 runs to 15 residues. CDR3 region: CASTLGSLSYNEQFF. For the CDR3, the DNA is TGTGCCAGCACCCTGGGGTCTCTCTCCTACAATGAGCAGTTCTTC.

The J gene is TRBJ2-1, the V gene TRBV19; D is possibly TRBD2 (5 bases). Germline-derived CDR1 and CDR2 are LNHDA and SQIVND (reference sequence). The CDR3 contains 16 residues. V was shortened by 5 bases and J by 0 bases, with 14 bases between the two germline ends. DNA for the CDR3: TGTGCCAGTAGTCAACTGCTAGCCATCTCCTACAATGAGCAGTTCTTC. Amino acids: CASSQLLAISYNEQFF.

The chain joins TRBV27 to TRBJ2-1; TRBD2 aligns across 10 bases. This CDR3 is built from 13 residues. The V segment lost 7 bases and the J segment 6 bases; nucleotides outside the gene matches: 3. From germline, CDR1 is MNHEY and CDR2 SMNVEV (reference sequence). CDR3 in DNA: TGTGCCAGCAATCTAGCGGGAGTCAATGAGCAGTTCTTC. The encoded protein is CASNLAGVNEQFF.

This clonotype was observed a single time. The rearrangement uses TRBV6-6 and TRBJ1-5, with unresolved D. Germline CDR1 reads MNHNY; CDR2 reads SVGAGI (reference sequence). The CDR3 consists of 14 residues. With 3 bases removed from V and 1 base from J, the gap between germline ends came to 7 bases. The CDR3 sequence is CASSYEGSNQPQHF. Written as DNA, the CDR3 is TGTGCCAGCAGTTATGAAGGGAGCAATCAGCCCCAGCATTTT.

The chain employs TRBV24-1 and TRBJ2-7, with a weak D call TRBD2 (6 bases). Germline V lookup: CDR1 KGHDR, CDR2 SFDVKD. Trimming pared 2 bases from V and 12 bases from J, leaving 31 bases between. The CDR3 covers 18 residues. The CDR3 coding sequence is TGTGCCACCAGTGATTCAGGCGCGAGTGGAGGGCTCATCCTTCGGGGGTACTTC. Translation: CATSDSGASGGLILRGYF.

The V and J genes are TRBV4-1 and TRBJ2-1, with D tentatively TRBD2 (6 bases). The germline V gene encodes CDR1 MGHRA and CDR2 YSYEKL. The CDR3 covers 15 residues. Trimming stripped 1 base from V and 2 bases from J, with 9 bases between. CDR3 region: CASSQGTSPYNEQFF. The DNA for the CDR3 is TGCGCCAGCAGCCAAGGAACTAGCCCCTACAATGAGCAGTTCTTC.

The J gene is TRBJ2-1, the V gene TRBV24-1, with TRBD1 as a possible D gene (6 bases). V lost 4 bases and J lost 7, with 13 bases in between. Germline CDR1 KGHDR, CDR2 SFDVKD. The CDR3 has 14 residues. The CDR3 protein is CATSDDTGINEQFF. CDR3 in DNA: TGTGCCACCAGTGACGATACAGGGATAAATGAGCAGTTCTTC.

The genes are TRBV9 and TRBJ1-2, with D unclear. CDR3 size: 14 residues. CDR1 and CDR2 from the germline V gene are SGDLS and YYNGEE. Trimming cost V 4 bases and J 6 bases, with 16 bases left between them. CDR3 coding DNA: TGTGCCAGCAGCCGTAGGGAGGTTTCGGATGGCTACACCTTC. This translates into CASSRREVSDGYTF.

The chain is built from TRBV11-2 and TRBJ2-2, with 8 bases lining up with TRBD2. Losses at the gene ends were 1 base for V and 3 bases for J; bases not matched to a gene: 13. The CDR3 contains 19 residues. Germline V CDR1 and CDR2: SGHAT, FQNNGV. The CDR3 here is CASSLGFSGEMFDTGELFF. CDR3 nucleotides: TGTGCCAGCAGCTTAGGTTTTAGCGGGGAGATGTTTGACACCGGGGAGCTGTTTTTT. The variable domain in full, completed from reference TRBV11-2 and TRBJ2-2, reads EAGVAQSPRYKIIEKRQSVAFWCNPISGHATLYWYQQILGQGPKLLIQFQNNGVVDDSQLPKDRFSAERLKGVDSTLKIQPAKLEDSAVYLCASSLGFSGEMFDTGELFFGEGSRLTVL.

The rearrangement links TRBV4-1 to TRBJ1-4, with a weak D call TRBD1 (6 bases). The CDR3 is made up of 15 amino acids. Germline CDR1 is MGHRA and CDR2 is YSYEKL. With 0 bases removed from V and 4 bases from J, the gap between germline ends came to 9 bases. The CDR3 DNA sequence: TGCGCCAGCAGCCAAGATGGGACATTTAATGAAAAACTGTTTTTT. It translates to CASSQDGTFNEKLFF.

This sequence joins TRBV4-1 and TRBJ2-7, with no clear D. Germline assignment: CDR1 MGHRA and CDR2 YSYEKL. CDR3 length equals 13 residues. Deletions cut 0 bases from V and 2 bases from J, with 5 bases between. Written as DNA, the CDR3 is TGCGCCAGCAGCCAAGACACGACCTACGAGCAGTACTTC. This codes for CASSQDTTYEQYF.

The chain employs TRBV20-1 and TRBJ2-1, with TRBD2 identical over 9 bases. After removal of 8 bases from V and 0 bases from J, the junction contained 8 bases not matched to a gene. CDR1 is DFQATT and CDR2 is SNEGSKA in the germline V gene (reference sequence). This CDR3 spans 15 amino acids. As DNA, the CDR3 is TGCAGTTGTGATAGCGGGAGTCCCTCCTACAATGAGCAGTTCTTC. Encoded protein: CSCDSGSPSYNEQFF.